The rows below give T cell receptor beta chains drawn from one sample of a study of blood T cell repertoires in COVID-19. Using immunoSEQ multiplex PCR, the repertoire was profiled, and TCRdb retains in-frame clones only, with some absent. Here the sample spans fewer than 250,000 clones, around four fifths being singletons. Input material: peripheral blood. These receptors were collected from a man aged 60-69 years with COVID-19, enrolled during active disease. CDR3s include the opening cysteine and the closing phenylalanine or tryptophan. Fields, in order: V gene, D gene, clone size, J gene, CDR3 protein, CDR3 DNA. The D gene is left open where the match is weak. Only some rows state a clone size, as once, few, many or a class for expanded clones.

V gene: TRBV19; D gene: TRBD1; clone size: .; J gene: TRBJ1-5; CDR3 protein: CASRGQGGNQPQHF; CDR3 DNA: TGTGCCAGCCGAGGACAGGGTGGCAATCAGCCCCAGCATTTT
V gene: TRBV7-3; D gene: TRBD2; clone size: .; J gene: TRBJ2-3; CDR3 protein: CASSPRLAGTTDTQYF; CDR3 DNA: TGTGCCAGCAGCCCCCGACTAGCGGGAACCACAGATACGCAGTATTTT
V gene: TRBV7-9; D gene: .; clone size: .; J gene: TRBJ1-1; CDR3 protein: CASSLDLANTEAFF; CDR3 DNA: TGTGCCAGCAGCTTAGATTTAGCGAACACTGAAGCTTTCTTT
V gene: TRBV5-8; D gene: .; clone size: .; J gene: TRBJ1-5; CDR3 protein: CASSLKQINQPQHF; CDR3 DNA: TGTGCCAGCAGCTTGAAACAGATCAATCAGCCCCAGCATTTT
V gene: TRBV11-2; D gene: .; clone size: .; J gene: TRBJ1-1; CDR3 protein: CASSLDPGGVTEAFF; CDR3 DNA: TGTGCCAGCAGCTTAGATCCGGGGGGAGTAACTGAAGCTTTCTTT
V gene: TRBV4-1; D gene: TRBD1; clone size: .; J gene: TRBJ1-6; CDR3 protein: CASSNVQGALSSPLHF; CDR3 DNA: TGCGCCAGCAGCAACGTTCAGGGGGCGCTGAGTTCACCCCTCCACTTT
V gene: TRBV24-1; D gene: .; clone size: .; J gene: TRBJ2-2; CDR3 protein: CATRGGQQRTGELFF; CDR3 DNA: TGTGCCACCAGGGGGGGACAGCAGCGGACCGGGGAGCTGTTTTTT
V gene: TRBV30; D gene: TRBD1; clone size: .; J gene: TRBJ1-1; CDR3 protein: CAWSRQGNTEAFF; CDR3 DNA: TGTGCCTGGAGTCGACAGGGAAACACTGAAGCTTTCTTT
V gene: TRBV7-8; D gene: TRBD1; clone size: .; J gene: TRBJ1-1; CDR3 protein: CASSHRQGTMNTEAFF; CDR3 DNA: TGTGCCAGCAGCCATCGACAGGGGACCATGAACACTGAAGCTTTCTTT
V gene: TRBV6-5; D gene: TRBD2; clone size: .; J gene: TRBJ2-1; CDR3 protein: CASLGRERGEQFF; CDR3 DNA: TGTGCCTCTCTGGGGCGGGAGAGGGGTGAGCAGTTCTTC
V gene: TRBV7-2; D gene: .; clone size: .; J gene: TRBJ1-6; CDR3 protein: CASSLASGSPLHF; CDR3 DNA: TGTGCCAGCAGCTTAGCGTCGGGTTCACCCCTCCACTTT
V gene: TRBV5-1; D gene: TRBD2; clone size: .; J gene: TRBJ2-7; CDR3 protein: CASSWTRREQYF; CDR3 DNA: TGCGCCAGCAGCTGGACTAGGAGAGAGCAGTACTTC
V gene: TRBV4-3; D gene: TRBD1; clone size: few; J gene: TRBJ1-2; CDR3 protein: CASSPTTGATYGYTF; CDR3 DNA: TGCGCCAGCAGCCCCACCACAGGGGCGACCTATGGCTACACCTTC
V gene: TRBV5-1; D gene: .; clone size: .; J gene: TRBJ2-7; CDR3 protein: CASSWGGNNYEQYF; CDR3 DNA: TGCGCCAGCAGCTGGGGCGGAAACAACTACGAGCAGTACTTC
V gene: TRBV14; D gene: .; clone size: .; J gene: TRBJ1-3; CDR3 protein: CASSQEAGQRVLISGNTIYF; CDR3 DNA: TGTGCCAGCAGCCAAGAGGCTGGGCAGAGGGTCCTCATCTCTGGAAACACCATATATTTT
V gene: TRBV27; D gene: .; clone size: .; J gene: TRBJ1-4; CDR3 protein: CASSLMGANEKLFF; CDR3 DNA: TGTGCCAGCAGTTTAATGGGGGCGAATGAAAAACTGTTTTTT
V gene: TRBV29-1; D gene: .; clone size: .; J gene: TRBJ1-1; CDR3 protein: CSATPGVTEAFF; CDR3 DNA: TGCAGCGCCACCCCAGGGGTCACTGAAGCTTTCTTT
V gene: TRBV7-9; D gene: .; clone size: .; J gene: TRBJ1-1; CDR3 protein: CASSLGTPGTEAFF; CDR3 DNA: TGTGCCAGCAGCTTAGGCACCCCGGGTACTGAAGCTTTCTTT
V gene: TRBV21-1; D gene: .; clone size: .; J gene: TRBJ2-3; CDR3 protein: CASSKANRSSSDTQYF; CDR3 DNA: TGTGCCAGCAGCAAAGCAAACAGGTCGTCTTCAGATACGCAGTATTTT
V gene: TRBV2; D gene: TRBD1; clone size: .; J gene: TRBJ2-7; CDR3 protein: CATKWGQGAHYEQYF; CDR3 DNA: TGTGCCACTAAATGGGGACAGGGGGCTCACTACGAGCAGTACTTC
V gene: TRBV6-1; D gene: TRBD1; clone size: .; J gene: TRBJ2-1; CDR3 protein: CASSEEGRGKFF; CDR3 DNA: TGTGCCAGCAGTGAAGAGGGCAGGGGGAAGTTCTTC
V gene: TRBV3-1/TRBV3-2; D gene: TRBD1; clone size: .; J gene: TRBJ1-5; CDR3 protein: CASSQGQTNNQPQHF; CDR3 DNA: TGTGCCAGCAGCCAGGGACAGACCAACAATCAGCCCCAGCATTTT
V gene: TRBV30; D gene: TRBD1; clone size: .; J gene: TRBJ2-7; CDR3 protein: CAWSVGSRTGAYF; CDR3 DNA: TGTGCCTGGAGCGTGGGATCTCGGACAGGTGCTTACTTC
V gene: TRBV19; D gene: .; clone size: .; J gene: TRBJ1-1; CDR3 protein: CASSETTRDTEAFF; CDR3 DNA: TGTGCCAGTAGTGAGACCACCCGGGACACTGAAGCTTTCTTT
V gene: TRBV2; D gene: TRBD2; clone size: .; J gene: TRBJ2-5; CDR3 protein: CATGGGETQYF; CDR3 DNA: TGTGCCACCGGGGGAGGGGAGACCCAGTACTTC
V gene: TRBV27; D gene: .; clone size: .; J gene: TRBJ2-3; CDR3 protein: CASTQGRGDTQYF; CDR3 DNA: TGTGCCAGCACCCAGGGGAGGGGAGATACGCAGTATTTT
V gene: TRBV7-2; D gene: TRBD2; clone size: .; J gene: TRBJ2-3; CDR3 protein: CASSIAGGGTDTQYF; CDR3 DNA: TGTGCCAGCAGCATAGCGGGAGGGGGCACAGATACGCAGTATTTT
V gene: TRBV5-4; D gene: TRBD1; clone size: .; J gene: TRBJ2-5; CDR3 protein: CASSHRRGRETQYF; CDR3 DNA: TGTGCCAGCAGCCATCGCAGGGGGAGAGAGACCCAGTACTTC
V gene: TRBV7-9; D gene: TRBD1; clone size: .; J gene: TRBJ2-7; CDR3 protein: CASSHPGQARYEQYF; CDR3 DNA: TGTGCCAGCAGCCATCCGGGACAGGCCCGCTACGAGCAGTACTTC
V gene: TRBV27; D gene: TRBD1; clone size: .; J gene: TRBJ2-1; CDR3 protein: CASSLSTGGTYNEQFF; CDR3 DNA: TGTGCCAGCAGTTTATCGACAGGGGGAACGTACAATGAGCAGTTCTTC
V gene: TRBV19; D gene: .; clone size: .; J gene: TRBJ1-3; CDR3 protein: CASWGGRSSGNTIYF; CDR3 DNA: TGTGCCAGTTGGGGGGGCAGAAGCTCTGGAAACACCATATATTTT
V gene: TRBV19; D gene: .; clone size: once; J gene: TRBJ1-5; CDR3 protein: CASIRSGSNQPQHF; CDR3 DNA: TGTGCCAGTATTAGGTCGGGGAGCAATCAGCCCCAGCATTTT
V gene: TRBV18; D gene: .; clone size: .; J gene: TRBJ1-3; CDR3 protein: CASSPDAGNPSGNTIYF; CDR3 DNA: TGTGCCAGCTCACCAGATGCAGGGAACCCCTCTGGAAACACCATATATTTT
V gene: TRBV5-1; D gene: .; clone size: .; J gene: TRBJ2-3; CDR3 protein: CAGGTFTDTQYF; CDR3 DNA: TGCGCCGGGGGGACTTTCACAGATACGCAGTATTTT
V gene: TRBV15; D gene: TRBD2; clone size: .; J gene: TRBJ2-7; CDR3 protein: CATSLGRASYEQYF; CDR3 DNA: TGTGCCACCTCCCTGGGGAGGGCCTCCTACGAGCAGTACTTC
V gene: TRBV29-1; D gene: TRBD1; clone size: once; J gene: TRBJ2-7; CDR3 protein: CSVVVTGLGEQYF; CDR3 DNA: TGCAGCGTTGTGGTGACAGGGCTGGGCGAGCAGTACTTC
V gene: TRBV12-3/TRBV12-4; D gene: TRBD1; clone size: .; J gene: TRBJ2-7; CDR3 protein: CASSLGQDYEQYF; CDR3 DNA: TGTGCCAGCAGCTTGGGACAGGACTACGAGCAGTACTTC
V gene: TRBV5-1; D gene: .; clone size: .; J gene: TRBJ1-1; CDR3 protein: CASSLEAARGTEAFF; CDR3 DNA: TGCGCCAGCAGCTTGGAGGCCGCGAGAGGCACTGAAGCTTTCTTT
V gene: TRBV19; D gene: .; clone size: few; J gene: TRBJ2-1; CDR3 protein: CASSSRLVYNEQFF; CDR3 DNA: TGTGCCAGTAGTTCCCGACTCGTTTACAATGAGCAGTTCTTC
V gene: TRBV28; D gene: TRBD1; clone size: .; J gene: TRBJ1-2; CDR3 protein: CASSSGTGYFGGYTF; CDR3 DNA: TGTGCCAGCAGTTCCGGGACAGGGTATTTTGGTGGCTACACCTTC
V gene: TRBV7-9; D gene: .; clone size: .; J gene: TRBJ2-6; CDR3 protein: CASSATTTRSGANVLTF; CDR3 DNA: TGTGCCAGCAGCGCCACAACTACTCGGTCTGGGGCCAACGTCCTGACTTTC
V gene: TRBV10-3; D gene: .; clone size: .; J gene: TRBJ1-2; CDR3 protein: CAISAQGRGYTF; CDR3 DNA: TGTGCCATCAGCGCCCAGGGTCGGGGCTACACCTTC
V gene: TRBV30; D gene: .; clone size: .; J gene: TRBJ2-2; CDR3 protein: CAWTSMAENTGELFF; CDR3 DNA: TGTGCCTGGACCTCGATGGCGGAGAACACCGGGGAGCTGTTTTTT
V gene: TRBV28; D gene: TRBD1; clone size: .; J gene: TRBJ1-4; CDR3 protein: CASSRRGQGATNEKLFF; CDR3 DNA: TGTGCCAGCAGTAGAAGGGGACAGGGGGCAACTAATGAAAAACTGTTTTTT
V gene: TRBV5-1; D gene: .; clone size: .; J gene: TRBJ2-3; CDR3 protein: CASSLVQASTDTQYF; CDR3 DNA: TGCGCCAGCAGCTTAGTACAGGCTAGCACAGATACGCAGTATTTT